This T cell receptor (beta chain) came from a study of shared clonotypes between healthy human individuals. Looking at the study overall: Plates per donor: three CD4 naive, three CD4 memory, two CD8 naive, one CD8 memory.

The protocol was immunoSEQ multiplex PCR, while the TCRdb copy is restricted to in-frame clones and leaves out a portion. The data show about 1.5 million clones, approximately 98% seen once. This clone appeared once. Germline assignment: CDR1 SGHRS and CDR2 YFSETQ. CDR3 length: 13 amino acids. V was clipped by 0 bases and J by 6 bases, with 7 bases between them. The receptor comes from a man aged 25 to 45 in good health. The sample consisted of naive CD4+ T cells sorted from blood. The subset here: CD45RA+ positively selected. This rearrangement joins TRBV5-1 to TRBJ2-1, with D hard to call. CDR3 loop: CASSLELSNEQFF. The CDR3 bases are TGCGCCAGCAGCTTGGAGCTCTCCAATGAGCAGTTCTTC.